The following is a T cell receptor beta chain sequence with its context. The length of the CDR3 is 14 residues. V shed 3 bases and J shed 2 bases, with 14 bases lying between them. Germline CDR1 is DFQATT and CDR2 is SNEGSKA (reference sequence). The data belong to a study of blood T cell repertoires in COVID-19. About the study: Donors in the United States, Italy and Spain gave samples during acute or convalescent COVID-19. PBMCs, B-cell-depleted T cells, or T cells were the source of the cDNA or gDNA that made up the material.

As handled by the study authors: Quantification of nucleated cells was approximated via reference gene primer amplification. Only in-frame clones appear in the TCRdb table, and some are missing; sequencing was by immunoSEQ multiplex PCR. The DNA gave D and trimming, while V, J and clone size come from that table. The sample includes roughly 280,000 clones, around nine tenths seen only once; the top ten take 2% to 2.5%. This clonotype originated in a man aged 50 to 59 with acute or convalescent COVID-19. The specimen was peripheral blood. The chain carries TRBV20-1 and TRBJ2-7; maybe TRBD1 (5 bases). CDR3 region: CSASDPLGPYEQYF. Written as DNA, the CDR3 is TGCAGTGCTAGTGACCCACTGGGGCCCTACGAGCAGTACTTC.